This is a list of T cell receptor beta chains from one sample in a study of T cell changes during pregnancy in multiple sclerosis. Sequencing used immunoSEQ multiplex PCR; TCRdb keeps in-frame clones, though not all of them. The repertoire holds about 89,000 clones, with about 94% as singletons. This material consisted of peripheral blood, taken after pregnancy. The source is a female donor in good health, enrolled as a control in a pregnancy study. CDR3s include the opening cysteine and the closing phenylalanine or tryptophan. D genes are given only for firm matches. The size entry is marked missing in some rows and otherwise reads once, few, many or a size class.

d_gene: -
len: 12
j_gene: TRBJ1-4
abundance: -
v_gene: TRBV2
CDR3aa: CASNDGGEKLFF
CDR3nt: TGTGCCAGCAACGACGGCGGCGAAAAACTGTTTTTT

d_gene: -
len: 11
j_gene: TRBJ2-7
abundance: few
v_gene: TRBV28
CDR3aa: CASGSSYEQYF
CDR3nt: TGTGCCAGCGGGAGCTCCTACGAGCAGTACTTC

d_gene: -
len: 12
j_gene: TRBJ1-1
abundance: -
v_gene: TRBV28
CDR3aa: CAIRGRNTEAFF
CDR3nt: TGTGCCATCCGAGGGCGGAACACTGAAGCTTTCTTT

d_gene: TRBD1
len: 14
j_gene: TRBJ2-5
abundance: -
v_gene: TRBV29-1
CDR3aa: CSVVGTAPQETQYF
CDR3nt: TGCAGCGTGGTTGGGACAGCACCCCAAGAGACCCAGTACTTC

d_gene: -
len: 13
j_gene: TRBJ1-2
abundance: few
v_gene: TRBV6-5
CDR3aa: CASRPTATYGYTF
CDR3nt: TGTGCCAGCAGACCTACAGCTACATATGGCTACACCTTC

d_gene: TRBD1
len: 13
j_gene: TRBJ2-2
abundance: -
v_gene: TRBV29-1
CDR3aa: CSVTRTGTGELFF
CDR3nt: TGCAGCGTTACACGGACAGGCACCGGGGAGCTGTTTTTT

d_gene: TRBD1
len: 16
j_gene: TRBJ1-1
abundance: -
v_gene: TRBV27
CDR3aa: CASSLRSGGARTEAFF
CDR3nt: TGTGCCAGCAGTCTCCGGTCAGGGGGTGCGAGAACTGAAGCTTTCTTT

d_gene: -
len: 16
j_gene: TRBJ2-7
abundance: -
v_gene: TRBV5-1
CDR3aa: CASSSARGQLAYEQYF
CDR3nt: TGCGCCAGCAGTTCAGCAAGGGGACAACTTGCCTACGAGCAGTACTTC

d_gene: TRBD2
len: 14
j_gene: TRBJ2-3
abundance: -
v_gene: TRBV2
CDR3aa: CASSLAGGTDTQYF
CDR3nt: TGTGCCAGCAGCTTAGCGGGAGGCACAGATACGCAGTATTTT

d_gene: -
len: 13
j_gene: TRBJ2-1
abundance: -
v_gene: TRBV6-5
CDR3aa: CASSYPLSGLQFF
CDR3nt: TGTGCCAGCAGTTATCCCCTTAGCGGCCTGCAGTTCTTC

d_gene: TRBD1
len: 17
j_gene: TRBJ2-3
abundance: -
v_gene: TRBV10-3
CDR3aa: CAISESIGTGGTDTQYF
CDR3nt: TGTGCCATCAGTGAGTCGATCGGGACAGGGGGCACAGATACGCAGTATTTT

d_gene: -
len: 16
j_gene: TRBJ2-1
abundance: once
v_gene: TRBV27
CDR3aa: CASSFAGGIGYNEQFF
CDR3nt: TGTGCCAGCAGTTTTGCAGGGGGGATAGGGTACAATGAGCAGTTCTTC

d_gene: -
len: 15
j_gene: TRBJ1-1
abundance: -
v_gene: TRBV5-1
CDR3aa: CASSLTGYSDTEAFF
CDR3nt: TGCGCCAGCAGCTTGACGGGATACTCGGACACTGAAGCTTTCTTT